The T cell receptor beta chain under discussion was sequenced for a study of blood T cell repertoires in COVID-19. Study summary: Sites in the United States, Italy and Spain provided acute and convalescent COVID-19 samples. PBMCs, B-cell-depleted T cells, or T cells provided the cDNA or gDNA that made up the material.

The V and J ends lost 1 base and 5 bases, in that order; junction bases with no gene match: 8. CDR1 SGHAT and CDR2 FQNNGV come from the germline V gene. The CDR3 has 18 residues. The authors' processing: Quantification of nucleated cells was approximated via reference gene primer amplification. Profiled with immunoSEQ multiplex PCR; TCRdb holds only in-frame clones, not every one. V, J and clone size are those of that table, while D and trimming were read from the DNA. There are about 130,000 clones in the sample; around four fifths occur only once, and 5.5% lies in the top ten. This TCR derives from a man aged 55 to 69 with acute or convalescent COVID-19. This chain connects TRBV11-2 to TRBJ2-1; TRBD2 matches at 13 bases. Sequencing was performed on peripheral blood. This CDR3 reads CASSLALLAGGRDNEQFF. The CDR3 nucleotides are TGTGCCAGCAGCTTAGCGTTACTAGCGGGGGGGCGGGACAATGAGCAGTTCTTC.